This TCR beta chain was identified during a study of CD8 T cells in Susac syndrome. The multiple sclerosis controls were treatment-naive patients, and their relapsing-remitting disease was stable or active. With random hexamers, about 0.45 to 1 ug RNA was reverse transcribed. Via MiXCR, TCRdb re-called the immunoSEQ multiplex PCR reads, giving one row per CDR3 protein. The repertoire holds around 180,000 distinct CDR3 sequences, with 90% to 97% as singletons. The V gene lost 2 bases and the J gene lost 6 bases, with 9 bases spanning the gap. The V gene's germline CDR1 is LGHNA and CDR2 YSLEER. This CDR3 contains 13 residues.

Specimen: CD4+ T cells from PBMCs. This chain joins TRBV4-3 and TRBJ2-3; D gene ambiguous. The clonotype originates from a human donor with multiple sclerosis. The CDR3 here is CASSQLPGDTQYF. The DNA for the CDR3 is TGCGCCAGCAGCCAATTACCGGGCGATACGCAGTATTTT.